One sample yielded the 16 T cell receptor beta chains listed below, sequenced in a study. MiXCR was run by TCRdb on the RT-PCR reads, yielding one entry per CDR3 protein. Of more than 550,000 distinct CDR3 sequences detected, 13% to 15% appear once; the ten largest clones hold 3.6%. Sequences were obtained from memory CD4+ T cells from blood. The receptor source for this set is a female donor in good health, serving as a healthy control.

The table lists this clonotype with a few counts. The gene calls are TRBV7-2 and TRBJ2-2; possible D gene TRBD2, 5 bases. The germline CDR1 and CDR2 sequences are SGHTA and FQGNSA. The CDR3 is 15 residues long. V lost 5 bases and J 5 bases, leaving 15 bases between the germline ends. CDR3 residues: CASSPMFSGTGELFF. In DNA form, the CDR3 reads TGTGCCAGCAGCCCTATGTTCTCGGGGACCGGGGAGCTGTTTTTT.

This clonotype was counted ten times or more. The CDR3 nucleotides are TGCAGTGCCCAAGACGGCCTGGGAGGGAAGACCCAGTACTTC. Its protein product is CSAQDGLGGKTQYF. This rearrangement joins TRBV20-1 to TRBJ2-5; 7 bases are shared with TRBD2. V dropped 6 bases and J dropped 6; count of bases not matched to a gene: 13. Germline V gene lookup returns CDR1 DFQATT and CDR2 SNEGSKA (reference sequence). The CDR3 covers 14 residues.

The V gene is TRBV27, the J gene TRBJ2-3; D is possibly TRBD1 (5 bases). Trimming stripped 5 bases from V and 6 bases from J, with 15 bases between. Germline V gives CDR1 MNHEY, CDR2 SMNVEV (reference sequence). The CDR3 length is 14 residues. CDR3 loop: CASSAIQGADTQYF. In DNA form, the CDR3 reads TGTGCCAGCAGTGCTATTCAGGGTGCCGATACGCAGTATTTT.

The chain employs TRBV5-1 and TRBJ1-6; D remains unclear. The germline V gene has CDR1 SGHRS and CDR2 YFSETQ. The CDR3 sequence is 15 residues long. With 0 bases removed from V and 5 bases from J, the gap between germline ends came to 9 bases. The CDR3 region has the DNA TGCGCCAGCAGCTTGGGACCGGTCGATAATTCACCCCTCCACTTT. This codes for CASSLGPVDNSPLHF.

This clonotype was seen a few times. The gene calls are TRBV18 and TRBJ1-5, with a weak D call TRBD1 (6 bases). Germline lookup yields CDR1 KGHSH and CDR2 LQKENI. The CDR3 is made up of 15 amino acids. V lost 6 bases and J 4 bases, leaving 16 bases between the germline ends. DNA for the CDR3: TGTGCCAGCTCCCACGGGGAGACAGGAAATCAGCCCCAGCATTTT. Translation gives CASSHGETGNQPQHF.

V usage is TRBV7-9 and J usage is TRBJ2-3, with 9 bases aligning to TRBD1. From germline, CDR1 is SEHNR and CDR2 FQNEAQ (reference sequence). The CDR3 is 15 amino acids. V dropped 5 bases and J dropped 3; count of bases not matched to a gene: 6. CDR3 DNA sequence: TGTGCCAGCAGCCCAGGACAGGGGATAACAGATACGCAGTATTTT. Translating gives CASSPGQGITDTQYF.

This clonotype was recorded at least ten times. The V and J genes are TRBV6-6 and TRBJ2-7; D not certain. Germline V gene sequence: CDR1 MNHNY, CDR2 SVGAGI (reference sequence). Trimming cost V 7 bases and J 3 bases, with 25 bases left between them. The CDR3 is 17 residues long. The CDR3 DNA reads as TGTGCCAGCACCCTTCACGTTGGTCACGGGTCACGCTACGAGCAGTACTTC. Its protein product is CASTLHVGHGSRYEQYF.

V is TRBV19 and J is TRBJ1-2, with D unresolved. Trimming took off 4 bases at V and 4 bases at J, with 10 bases between the two ends. The length of the CDR3 is 13 residues. The V gene's germline CDR1 is LNHDA and CDR2 SQIVND (reference sequence). The CDR3 sequence: CASSRDTSYGYTF. CDR3 bases: TGTGCCAGTAGTAGAGACACCAGCTATGGCTACACCTTC. Filled out from reference TRBV19 and TRBJ1-2, the complete variable domain reads DGGITQSPKYLFRKEGQNVTLSCEQNLNHDAMYWYRQDPGQGLRLIYYSQIVNDFQKGDIAEGYSVSREKKESFPLTVTSAQKNPTAFYLCASSRDTSYGYTFGSGTRLTVV.

In its sample, this clonotype was seen many times. The rearrangement uses TRBV20-1 and TRBJ2-3; 10 nucleotides agree with TRBD2. The CDR3 is 14 amino acids. The germline CDR1 and CDR2 sequences are DFQATT and SNEGSKA (reference sequence). After removal of 4 bases from V and 6 bases from J, the junction contained 7 bases not matched to a gene. CDR3 protein: CSANPGLATDTQYF. The CDR3 bases are TGCAGTGCTAACCCGGGACTAGCGACGGATACGCAGTATTTT.

This clonotype appeared a few times. The V gene is TRBV15, the J gene TRBJ2-1, with D maybe TRBD1 (6 bases). There are 15 residues in the CDR3. The germline V gene encodes CDR1 LNHNV and CDR2 YYDKDF (reference sequence). V was clipped by 1 base and J by 4 bases, with 11 bases between them. CDR3 protein: CATSRGRDIYNEQFF. CDR3 sequence (DNA): TGTGCCACCAGCAGAGGCCGGGACATTTACAATGAGCAGTTCTTC. Combining the CDR3 with reference TRBV15 and TRBJ2-1 gives the whole variable domain DAMVIQNPRYQVTQFGKPVTLSCSQTLNHNVMYWYQQKSSQAPKLLFHYYDKDFNNEADTPDNFQSRRPNTSFCFLDIRSPGLGDTAMYLCATSRGRDIYNEQFFGPGTRLTVL.

In regard to this clonotype: A much larger clone lies one base from this, so it may be a read error. The chain carries TRBV2 and TRBJ2-1; TRBD1 aligns across 9 bases. The germline CDR1 and CDR2 sequences are SNHLY and FYNNEI. After removal of 6 bases from V and 7 bases from J, the junction contained 4 bases not matched to a gene. The length of the CDR3 is 13 residues. CDR3 coding DNA: TGTGCCAGCAGGCGGGACAGGGAGAATGAGCAGTTCTTC. Protein: CASRRDRENEQFF.

The gene calls are TRBV18 and TRBJ1-6, with a weak D call TRBD1 (5 bases). Germline V gene data show CDR1 as KGHSH and CDR2 as LQKENI. CDR3 length: 16 amino acids. Trimming took 1 base from V and 9 from J, leaving 16 bases between them. The CDR3 bases are TGTGCCAGCTCACCACAGGGACTTAGGACGGGTTCACCCCTCCACTTT. As protein: CASSPQGLRTGSPLHF.

V gene TRBV7-2 combines with J gene TRBJ2-7, with TRBD2 identical over 9 bases. The CDR3 runs 17 residues. Germline CDR1 is SGHTA and CDR2 is FQGNSA. V gave up 5 bases and J gave up 1 base; unmatched junction bases: 12. CDR3 amino acids: CASSPGGGRDFSYEQYF. DNA for the CDR3: TGTGCCAGCAGCCCCGGGGGCGGGAGGGACTTTTCCTACGAGCAGTACTTC.

This clonotype was detected a few times. The chain is built from TRBV5-1 and TRBJ1-4, with a tentative D call TRBD1 (6 bases). This CDR3 contains 15 residues. In germline, CDR1 is SGHRS, CDR2 YFSETQ. V gave up 0 bases and J gave up 4 bases, with 10 bases separating them. CDR3 in amino acids: CASSLAPGVNEKLFF. For the CDR3, the DNA is TGCGCCAGCAGCTTGGCCCCAGGGGTTAATGAAAAACTGTTTTTT. The full variable domain, rest sourced from reference TRBV5-1 and TRBJ1-4, is KAGVTQTPRYLIKTRGQQVTLSCSPISGHRSVSWYQQTPGQGLQFLFEYFSETQRNKGNFPGRFSGRQFSNSRSEMNVSTLELGDSALYLCASSLAPGVNEKLFFGSGTQLSVL.

Concerning this clonotype: A much larger clone lies a single base off, so this may be a read error. This chain connects TRBV7-3 to TRBJ2-5; D uncertain. Trimming took 0 bases from V and 1 from J, leaving 9 bases between them. Germline V gene lookup returns CDR1 SGHTA and CDR2 FQGTGA. The CDR3 is 15 amino acids. In nucleotides, the CDR3 is TGTGCCAGCAGCTTAACCCCCAGCGTCCAAGAGACCCAGTACTTC. Residues: CASSLTPSVQETQYF.

This chain links TRBV14 with TRBJ2-5; 9 bases map to TRBD2. CDR3 size: 15 residues. Germline CDR1 is SGHDN and CDR2 is FVKESK. Trimming at V came to 3 bases and at J to 5 bases, leaving 7 bases not matched to a gene. This chain's CDR3 is CASSQIAGVGETQYF. DNA for the CDR3: TGTGCCAGCAGCCAGATAGCGGGAGTAGGGGAGACCCAGTACTTC.